Shown below are 15 T cell receptor beta chains from a single sample sequenced in a study of blood T cell repertoires in COVID-19. The protocol was immunoSEQ multiplex PCR, while the TCRdb copy is restricted to in-frame clones and leaves out a portion. The table records some 31,000 clones, roughly 87% of them present only once. The source material was peripheral blood. These TCRs come from a woman in her sixties with active COVID-19.

V and J are TRBV13 and TRBJ2-2; 9 nucleotides line up with TRBD2. Unmatched junction bases numbered 14, after V lost 7 bases and J lost 5 bases. The germline V gene has CDR1 PRHDT and CDR2 FYEKMQ (reference sequence). CDR3 length: 17 amino acids. The CDR3 sequence is CASNTRPGLARTGELFF. CDR3 coding DNA: TGTGCCAGCAACACACGCCCGGGACTAGCTAGAACCGGGGAGCTGTTTTTT.

The V call is TRBV2, the J call TRBJ1-2; 8 bases are a match to TRBD1. Per the germline V gene, CDR1 is SNHLY and CDR2 is FYNNEI. This CDR3 is built from 14 residues. V was pared by 2 bases and J by 6 bases, with 5 bases of the junction left unmatched. The CDR3 bases are TGTGCCAGCAGTGAAAGGCAGGGGGCCGATGGCTACACCTTC. It translates to CASSERQGADGYTF.

This chain joins TRBV5-6 and TRBJ1-1; D call uncertain. Between the trimmed V and J ends, which lost 7 bases and 5 bases, there was a span of 15 bases. The CDR3 covers 13 residues. Looked up from germline, CDR1 is SGHDT and CDR2 is YYEEEE. The CDR3 DNA sequence: TGTGCCAGCTTTCCCCGAGGGAGGACTGAAGCTTTCTTT. Protein sequence: CASFPRGRTEAFF.

J is TRBJ2-7 and V is TRBV7-2; TRBD1 is a possible D gene (6 bases). CDR3 length: 14 residues. The V end lost 5 bases, the J end lost 5 bases, and 16 bases lay between the germline ends. Germline lookup yields CDR1 SGHTA and CDR2 FQGNSA. The DNA for the CDR3 is TGTGCCAGCAGCCCCCCCGGGGACACTCACGAGCAGTACTTC. Translation: CASSPPGDTHEQYF.

CDR3 DNA sequence: TGTGCCAGCAGCGTAGAGGCGGGGGGGCTATCAACGGATACGCAGTATTTT. Encoded protein: CASSVEAGGLSTDTQYF. This chain connects TRBV9 to TRBJ2-3; 9 bases agree with TRBD2. The CDR3 extends over 17 amino acids. Germline V gene sequence: CDR1 SGDLS, CDR2 YYNGEE. J was trimmed by 6 bases and V by 0 bases; bases with no gene match: 11.

V usage is TRBV9 and J usage is TRBJ2-1, with TRBD1 matching over 12 bases. The V segment lost 4 bases and the J segment 0 bases; nucleotides outside the gene matches: 11. Germline loops: CDR1 SGDLS, CDR2 YYNGEE. This CDR3 spans 19 amino acids. The DNA of the CDR3 is TGTGCCAGCAGCAACCGGGACAGGGGGCAGTCTGGCTCCTACAATGAGCAGTTCTTC. This translates into CASSNRDRGQSGSYNEQFF.

This clone showed up just a few times. V gene TRBV5-4 combines with J gene TRBJ1-5; D remains unclear. The germline V gene has CDR1 SGHNT and CDR2 YYREEE (reference sequence). Trimming removed 5 bases from V and 0 bases from J, with 6 bases in between. CDR3 length equals 13 residues. The CDR3 protein is CASSRDSNQPQHF. For the CDR3, the DNA is TGTGCCAGCAGTAGAGATAGCAATCAGCCCCAGCATTTT.

The rearrangement links TRBV28 to TRBJ1-2, with TRBD1 matching 10 bases. Germline V gives CDR1 MDHEN, CDR2 SYDVKM. The CDR3 extends over 16 amino acids. Germline trimming cut 5 bases from V and 8 bases from J; bases unmatched to any gene: 14. The CDR3 bases are TGTGCCAGCAGTGAGGGACAGGGGACATCCCTTATGGGCTACACCTTC. Its translation: CASSEGQGTSLMGYTF.

The chain is built from TRBV18 and TRBJ2-1, with D perhaps TRBD1 (7 bases). The CDR3 contains 16 residues. V gave up 0 bases and J gave up 5 bases, with 14 bases separating them. The germline V gene has CDR1 KGHSH and CDR2 LQKENI. This chain's CDR3 is CASSPPAGGRDNEQFF. DNA for the CDR3: TGTGCCAGCTCACCACCCGCAGGGGGGCGCGACAATGAGCAGTTCTTC.

Here the CDR3 DNA reads TGTGCCAGCAGCCTACGTACAACTTCAGGGAACACTGAAGCTTTCTTT. Protein: CASSLRTTSGNTEAFF. This chain uses TRBV5-8 with TRBJ1-1; no clear D. V was cut by 4 bases and J by 1 base, with 17 bases left in between. The CDR3 runs 16 residues. Germline-derived CDR1 and CDR2 are SGHTS and YDEGEE.

The chain combines TRBV28 with TRBJ2-1; 13 bases agree with TRBD2. V was clipped by 5 bases and J by 9 bases; unmatched bases: 10. CDR1 MDHEN and CDR2 SYDVKM come from the germline V gene. The CDR3 has 16 amino acids. The CDR3 nucleotides are TGTGCCAGCAGTCCGAGTGGACTAGCGGGAGTTGGTGAGCAGTTCTTC. Translation: CASSPSGLAGVGEQFF.

The chain couples TRBV7-9 to TRBJ1-2, with 10 bases matching TRBD1. V was clipped by 10 bases and J by 6 bases; unmatched bases: 8. Per the germline V gene, CDR1 is SEHNR and CDR2 is FQNEAQ (reference sequence). There are 13 residues in the CDR3. CDR3 DNA: TGTGCCATAAACGAGGGGACAGGGGATGGCTACACCTTC. This encodes CAINEGTGDGYTF.

This clone was found once. This chain joins TRBV5-4 and TRBJ2-2, with a weak D call TRBD2 (6 bases). CDR1 and CDR2 from the germline V gene are SGHNT and YYREEE (reference sequence). V lost 4 bases and J lost 5, with 15 bases in between. The CDR3 loop spans 15 amino acids. The CDR3 reads CASSQGGGRTGELFF. CDR3 nucleotide sequence: TGTGCCAGCAGCCAGGGAGGAGGGAGGACCGGGGAGCTGTTTTTT. The variable domain in full, completed from reference TRBV5-4 and TRBJ2-2, reads ETGVTQSPTHLIKTRGQQVTLRCSSQSGHNTVSWYQQALGQGPQFIFQYYREEENGRGNFPPRFSGLQFPNYSSELNVNALELDDSALYLCASSQGGGRTGELFFGEGSRLTVL.

The CDR3 loop reads CASSIPQGNTEAFF. The CDR3 bases are TGTGCCAGTAGTATACCCCAGGGGAACACTGAAGCTTTCTTT. The J gene is TRBJ1-1, the V gene TRBV19, with D possibly being TRBD1 (5 bases). The CDR3 length is 14 residues. Looked up from germline, CDR1 is LNHDA and CDR2 is SQIVND (reference sequence). The germline V and J ends were trimmed by 2 bases and 1 base, with 8 bases remaining between them. Filled out from reference TRBV19 and TRBJ1-1, the complete variable domain reads DGGITQSPKYLFRKEGQNVTLSCEQNLNHDAMYWYRQDPGQGLRLIYYSQIVNDFQKGDIAEGYSVSREKKESFPLTVTSAQKNPTAFYLCASSIPQGNTEAFFGQGTRLTVV.

The chain employs TRBV27 and TRBJ2-5; D uncertain. The CDR3 consists of 13 residues. Germline V gene data show CDR1 as MNHEY and CDR2 as SMNVEV (reference sequence). V dropped 6 bases and J dropped 5 bases, with 13 bases sitting between them. The DNA for the CDR3 is TGTGCCAGCAGCCGAAACCAACGGGAGACCCAGTACTTC. This encodes CASSRNQRETQYF.